This is a list of T cell receptor beta chains from one sample in a study of beta chain features in type 1 diabetes. The data were produced by immunoSEQ multiplex PCR, yet TCRdb's version contains in-frame clones alone and is incomplete. The sample yields some 350,000 clones, over 9% seen once. The source material was central memory CD4+ T cells from blood. These receptors were collected from a man aged 30 to 39 with type 1 diabetes. CDR3s include the opening cysteine and the closing phenylalanine or tryptophan. D genes are given only for firm matches. Clone size is given for some rows only: seen once, a few or many times, or a class if the clone is expanded.

d_call	j_call	clone_size	v_call	cdr3_nt	cdr3_aa
.	TRBJ2-1	many	TRBV14	TGTGCCAGCAGCCAAGATCGGACTACCCGAAATGAGCAGTTCTTC	CASSQDRTTRNEQFF
.	TRBJ2-7	few	TRBV5-5	TGTGCCAGCAGCTTGGCCGATGTGGGGGCAGGGCTCTTGAAGCAGTACTTC	CASSLADVGAGLLKQYF
TRBD2	TRBJ2-3	few	TRBV4-2	TGTGCCAGCACCCCGGGACTAGCGGCAGATACGCAGTATTTT	CASTPGLAADTQYF
.	TRBJ2-1	few	TRBV9	TGTGCCAGCAGCGCCGGGACGGAATACAATGAGCAGTTCTTC	CASSAGTEYNEQFF
TRBD1	TRBJ2-1	few	TRBV6-1	TGTGCCAGCAGTGTCGACAGGGTGTCGTACAATGAGCAGTTCTTC	CASSVDRVSYNEQFF
.	TRBJ2-5	.	TRBV27	TGTGCCAGCAGTCACAGGGGGAGGGGAGAGACCCAGTACTTC	CASSHRGRGETQYF
.	TRBJ2-7	many	TRBV19	TGTGCCAGTAGCGCCGACCGGACCGGGTTTAATCGGTACGAGCAGTACTTC	CASSADRTGFNRYEQYF
.	TRBJ2-7	few	TRBV20-1	TGCAGTGCCGTCGGCGGGGCTGAGCAGTACTTC	CSAVGGAEQYF
TRBD1	TRBJ2-3	.	TRBV10-3	TGTGCCATCTTAGACAGGGGTACAGATACGCAGTATTTT	CAILDRGTDTQYF
.	TRBJ1-4	few	TRBV10-3	TGTGCCATCGGTGTGAGGGCCGATAATGAAAAACTGTTTTTT	CAIGVRADNEKLFF
TRBD1	TRBJ2-1	few	TRBV7-7	TGTGCCAGCAGCCCCACGACAGGGCGTGAGCAGTTCTTC	CASSPTTGREQFF